This TCR beta chain was profiled in a study of control samples from healthy donors and cancer patients. J was trimmed by 4 bases and V by 4 bases; bases with no gene match: 7. The V gene's germline CDR1 is KGHSH and CDR2 LQKENI. This CDR3 has 15 residues. Clones were read by immunoSEQ multiplex PCR, and TCRdb kept only the in-frame ones, dropping some. Seen here are about 89,000 clones, around nine tenths observed once, and the top ten hold around 21%. The rearrangement links TRBV18 to TRBJ2-1, with TRBD1 identical over 7 bases. The TCR was taken from a young man in good health. Sequences were obtained from blood. The DNA of the CDR3 is TGTGCCAGCTCACTACGACAGGGAGAATACAATGAGCAGTTCTTC. This translates into CASSLRQGEYNEQFF.